This T cell receptor (beta chain) was recovered during a study of blood T cell repertoires in COVID-19. Turning to the study itself: The study drew acute and convalescent COVID-19 samples from the United States, Italy and Spain.

Per the original data handling: Reference gene primers were amplified, and this amplification served to estimate nucleated cell counts. TCRdb's table, derived via immunoSEQ multiplex PCR, lists solely in-frame clones and lacks some. The D gene and trimming were derived from the DNA, and the V and J assignments and clone size from that table. The table has about 160,000 clones, approximately 83% seen once. The germline gives CDR1 KGHSH, CDR2 LQKENI. The CDR3 runs 14 residues. The V end lost 4 bases, the J end lost 6 bases, and 12 bases lay between the germline ends. This receptor was identified in a woman of 80 years or more with active or convalescent COVID-19. Sequenced sample: peripheral blood. The V and J genes are TRBV18 and TRBJ1-4; D perhaps matches TRBD1 (5 bases). The CDR3 bases are TGTGCCAGCTCACTCGGGGGGGTCGATGAAAAACTGTTTTTT. It encodes CASSLGGVDEKLFF.